A selection of T cell receptor beta chains follows, all from one sample in a study of T cells in Graves' hyperthyroidism and ophthalmopathy. TCRdb used MiXCR to reprocess the multiplex PCR reads, holding one entry per CDR3 protein. The table lists roughly 840,000 distinct CDR3 sequences, about 38% of them singletons. Sequencing used blood. These receptors all come from a young man with Graves' hyperthyroidism. Both conserved end residues are part of each CDR3. Part of the rows lack a size; the others show once, few, many or a class for expanded clones.

j_call	clone_size	v_call	cdr3_aa
TRBJ1-2	few	TRBV12-3/TRBV12-4	CASSSTARGTHGYTF
TRBJ1-6	few	TRBV12-3/TRBV12-4	CASTNSLSGNSPLHF
TRBJ1-4	.	TRBV15	CASSDGTIATNEKLFF
TRBJ1-2	.	TRBV7-9	CASSQEEGWDGYTF
TRBJ1-3	many	TRBV7-6	CASSLNMGNTIYF
TRBJ2-6	.	TRBV19	CASMGDRGKEAF
TRBJ1-2	few	TRBV4-2	CASSQDQAAYGYTF
TRBJ2-2	.	TRBV15	CATSRVTGNTGELFF
TRBJ2-7	few	TRBV19	CASSPSGGFSYEQYF
TRBJ2-7	many	TRBV7-2	CASSLDVSAGDEQYF
TRBJ2-5	.	TRBV7-2	CASSLRTGAGTGETQYF
TRBJ1-4	.	TRBV7-8	CASSLNQGAGGPREKLFF
TRBJ1-3	few	TRBV5-4	CASSQDRTSSGNTIYF
TRBJ2-7	few	TRBV7-9	CASSLALGGPPRDEQYF
TRBJ2-3	.	TRBV7-3	CASSFGTSGGDTQYF
TRBJ2-7	many	TRBV7-9	CASSLGGRGPSYEQYF
TRBJ1-2	.	TRBV25-1	CASVWSGVTDNYGYTF
TRBJ1-1	.	TRBV6-5	CASSRQTVEAFF
TRBJ1-1	few	TRBV5-4	CASSQFTLMNTEAFF
TRBJ1-3	many	TRBV2	CASSAGTVGNTIYF
TRBJ2-7	.	TRBV5-1	CASSLGWGARREQYF
TRBJ2-6	.	TRBV6-5	CASSWGRGANVLTF
TRBJ1-1	many	TRBV19	CASSMFDTEAFF
TRBJ1-5	.	TRBV4-1	CASSQEWGDQPQHF
TRBJ2-5	many	TRBV7-9	CASSPSGGETQYF
TRBJ2-5	.	TRBV9	CASSVAAGPQETQYF
TRBJ1-6	many	TRBV20-1	CSARATGLINSPLHF